The entry below describes one TCR beta chain. The data were taken from a study of shared clonotypes between healthy human individuals. Sequencing used immunoSEQ multiplex PCR; TCRdb keeps in-frame clones, though not all of them. The sample has around 1.9 million clones; 85% to 95% are singletons. The CDR3 contains 18 residues. Germline CDR1 SEHNR, CDR2 FQNEAQ (reference sequence). The ends were cut back, 7 bases at V and 2 bases at J, with 21 bases in the middle. Naive CD8 cells lacked CD45RO, underwent positive selection for CCR7 and left out terminally differentiated effector memory CD45RA+ cells. This receptor was obtained from a man between 18 and 35 years old in good health. Some clones in this sample may be carry-over from other donors' samples. The chain links TRBV7-9 to TRBJ2-6, with D tentatively TRBD2 (6 bases). Sample: naive CD8+ T cells from PBMCs. CDR3 DNA: TGTGCCAGCACCGAGGCCCCTAGCGTGAAACCTGGGGCCAACGTCCTGACTTTC. Protein sequence: CASTEAPSVKPGANVLTF.